Following are 24 T cell receptor beta chains from one sample sequenced in a study of blood T cell repertoires in COVID-19. Sequenced by immunoSEQ multiplex PCR; TCRdb stores in-frame clones only, minus some. This table holds some 250,000 clones, approximately 85% found once. The specimen sequenced was PBMCs or T cells enriched from blood (not recorded which). These receptors originate from a woman aged 45-60 years who had recovered from COVID-19.

The chain couples TRBV27 to TRBJ2-1; 8 bases agree with TRBD2. The CDR3 has 11 residues. In germline, CDR1 is MNHEY, CDR2 SMNVEV (reference sequence). J was trimmed by 15 bases and V by 5 bases; bases with no gene match: 6. In DNA, the CDR3 is TGTGCCAGCAGTCGCGGACTAGCTCTGTTCTTC. Its protein is CASSRGLALFF.

CDR3 sequence: CASTPGKTLSYNEQFF. Written as DNA, the CDR3 is TGTGCCAGCACCCCAGGGAAAACCCTCTCCTACAATGAGCAGTTCTTC. The chain combines TRBV27 with TRBJ2-1, with D possibly matching TRBD1 (5 bases). The CDR3 extends over 16 amino acids. The germline V and J ends were trimmed by 7 bases and 0 bases, with 16 bases remaining between them. CDR1 and CDR2 from the germline V gene are MNHEY and SMNVEV (reference sequence).

This clone occurred once. The genes are TRBV6-5 and TRBJ2-7; a possible D gene is TRBD1 (5 bases). Trimming stripped 6 bases from V and 3 bases from J, with 12 bases between. The CDR3 is 13 amino acids. Germline V lookup: CDR1 MNHEY, CDR2 SVGAGI. The CDR3 protein is CASSDDRVYEQYF. The CDR3 DNA reads TGTGCCAGCAGCGACGACAGAGTCTACGAGCAGTACTTC.

This clone was seen only a few times. The chain has TRBV19 and TRBJ2-4; D possibly corresponds to TRBD1 (6 bases). This CDR3 has 16 residues. Between the trimmed V and J ends, which lost 1 base and 0 bases, there was a span of 10 bases. Looked up from germline, CDR1 is LNHDA and CDR2 is SQIVND (reference sequence). CDR3 in DNA: TGTGCCAGTAGTATAGTGGGGACACTAGCCAAAAACATTCAGTACTTC. As protein: CASSIVGTLAKNIQYF.

This clone was observed a single time. The V call is TRBV19, the J call TRBJ1-1; D gene ambiguous. The CDR3 runs to 13 residues. Per the germline V gene, CDR1 is LNHDA and CDR2 is SQIVND (reference sequence). Trimming took 8 bases from V and 2 from J, leaving 12 bases between them. The CDR3 loop reads CASGRTLNTEAFF. The DNA of the CDR3 is TGTGCCAGTGGCAGGACTCTCAACACTGAAGCTTTCTTT. Full variable domain (remainder filled in from reference TRBV19 and TRBJ1-1): DGGITQSPKYLFRKEGQNVTLSCEQNLNHDAMYWYRQDPGQGLRLIYYSQIVNDFQKGDIAEGYSVSREKKESFPLTVTSAQKNPTAFYLCASGRTLNTEAFFGQGTRLTVV.

V and J are TRBV20-1 and TRBJ2-7; D unresolved. The CDR3 totals 12 residues. Trimming took off 3 bases at V and 4 bases at J, with 10 bases between the two ends. Germline-derived CDR1 and CDR2 are DFQATT and SNEGSKA (reference sequence). CDR3 DNA sequence: TGCAGTGCTAGTCTGGTAGAGTACGAGCAGTACTTC. The encoded protein is CSASLVEYEQYF.

The J gene is TRBJ1-2, the V gene TRBV28; D unclear. The V gene lost 1 base and the J gene lost 4 bases, with 16 bases spanning the gap. There are 16 residues in the CDR3. Germline lookup yields CDR1 MDHEN and CDR2 SYDVKM. CDR3: CASSLFENSRTYGYTF. The CDR3 nucleotides are TGTGCCAGCAGTTTATTTGAGAACAGCCGTACCTATGGCTACACCTTC.

The chain recombines TRBV7-9 with TRBJ2-5; TRBD2 might be the D (5 bases). This CDR3 is built from 15 residues. Germline-derived CDR1 and CDR2 are SEHNR and FQNEAQ (reference sequence). The V gene lost 0 bases and the J gene lost 5 bases, with 13 bases spanning the gap. The CDR3 DNA is TGTGCCAGCAGCTTAGCGCCCGGGGTGGGGGAGACCCAGTACTTC. Encoded protein: CASSLAPGVGETQYF.

The rearrangement joins TRBV10-3 to TRBJ1-1; no reliable D call. Germline-derived CDR1 and CDR2 are ENHRY and SYGVKD. This CDR3 comprises 12 residues. V was cut by 6 bases and J by 2 bases, with 7 bases left in between. The chain's CDR3 is CAIRQVNTEAFF. CDR3 DNA: TGTGCCATCAGGCAGGTTAACACTGAAGCTTTCTTT.

The chain uses TRBV15 and TRBJ2-2; 10 nucleotides match TRBD2. The CDR3 runs 15 residues. From germline, CDR1 is LNHNV and CDR2 YYDKDF (reference sequence). Trimming removed 3 bases from V and 5 bases from J; junction bases left unmatched: 3. This CDR3 reads CATSRELAGTGELFF. The CDR3 nucleotides read TGTGCCACCAGCAGGGAACTAGCGGGGACCGGGGAGCTGTTTTTT.

The chain joins TRBV11-3 to TRBJ2-7; D perhaps matches TRBD2 (6 bases). Trimming shortened V by 3 bases and J by 6 bases, and 12 bases separated the two germline ends. Germline CDR1 reads SGHNT; CDR2 reads YENEEA. The length of the CDR3 is 13 residues. CDR3 in amino acids: CASSFGSRSEQYF. CDR3 nucleotides: TGTGCCAGCAGCTTCGGGAGCCGATCCGAGCAGTACTTC.

J is TRBJ2-3 and V is TRBV6-4, with a tentative D call TRBD2 (6 bases). Germline assignment: CDR1 MRHNA and CDR2 SNTAGT. V was cut by 6 bases and J by 4 bases, with 14 bases left in between. The CDR3 sequence is 14 residues long. CDR3 DNA: TGTGCCAGCAGCACCGGGACTGCTGCAGATACGCAGTATTTT. It is translated as CASSTGTAADTQYF.

The chain uses TRBV18 and TRBJ1-1; 7 nucleotides align to TRBD1. CDR1 is KGHSH, CDR2 LQKENI, per germline. This CDR3 is built from 12 residues. The J segment lost 6 bases and the V segment lost 3 bases, leaving 1 base of the junction unmatched. As DNA, the CDR3 is TGTGCCAGCTCACCTGACAGGGCTGAAGCTTTCTTT. Protein: CASSPDRAEAFF.

This clone was observed a single time. The V call is TRBV5-1, the J call TRBJ2-7, with D perhaps TRBD1 (8 bases). Per germline, CDR1 SGHRS and CDR2 YFSETQ. V was clipped by 0 bases and J by 6 bases, with 13 bases between them. The CDR3 runs to 14 residues. Written as DNA, the CDR3 is TGCGCCAGCAGCTTGGAACAGGGGGGGTTCGAGCAGTACTTC. Encoded protein: CASSLEQGGFEQYF.

The chain recombines TRBV25-1 with TRBJ1-5; TRBD1 matches 11 bases. Germline V gene data show CDR1 as MGHDK and CDR2 as SYGVNS. The CDR3 runs to 16 residues. V was pared by 4 bases and J by 4 bases, with 6 bases of the junction left unmatched. CDR3 protein: CASSAAGTGGNQPQHF. Here the CDR3 DNA reads TGTGCCAGCAGTGCAGCCGGGACAGGGGGGAATCAGCCCCAGCATTTT.

The chain uses TRBV12-3 or TRBV12-4 and TRBJ1-2; possibly TRBD1 for D (6 bases). The V end lost 5 bases, the J end lost 8 bases, and 12 bases lay between the germline ends. This CDR3 has 12 residues. Here the CDR3 reads CASSPRTVGYTF. DNA for the CDR3: TGTGCCAGCAGTCCGCGGACAGTAGGCTACACCTTC.

The chain has TRBV5-1 and TRBJ1-3; 10 nucleotides match TRBD1. The junction had 13 bases not matched to a gene; V was cut back by 4 bases and J by 3 bases. CDR1 and CDR2 (germline): SGHRS, YFSETQ. The CDR3 loop spans 18 amino acids. CDR3 sequence reads: CASSIEDRGRGVGNTIYF. The CDR3 nucleotides read TGCGCCAGCAGCATTGAAGACAGGGGGCGAGGTGTTGGAAACACCATATATTTT.

The chain joins TRBV10-3 to TRBJ2-5; TRBD1 aligns across 8 bases. The CDR3 is made up of 12 amino acids. J lost 2 bases, V lost 10 bases, and 3 bases had no gene match. The V gene's germline CDR1 is ENHRY and CDR2 SYGVKD. For the CDR3, the DNA is TGTGCCACTAGACAGGGGCAAGAGACCCAGTACTTC. The encoded protein is CATRQGQETQYF.

The table lists this clone with a few counts. The chain links TRBV24-1 to TRBJ2-1; D might be TRBD2 (6 bases). V was shortened by 4 bases and J by 6 bases, with 15 bases between the two germline ends. CDR3 size: 15 residues. The germline V gene encodes CDR1 KGHDR and CDR2 SFDVKD. The DNA for the CDR3 is TGTGCCACCAGTGACCTCGGGGGAGGAGGCAATGAGCAGTTCTTC. Residues: CATSDLGGGGNEQFF.

The CDR3 DNA is TGTGCCAGCAGCTTAGGTCGGGACAGGGGGCGGTGGGCTCCGTTCTTC. The encoded protein is CASSLGRDRGRWAPFF. The chain links TRBV13 to TRBJ2-1; 12 bases are shared with TRBD1. The germline CDR1 and CDR2 sequences are PRHDT and FYEKMQ (reference sequence). The CDR3 has 16 amino acids. The V and J ends lost 0 bases and 15 bases, in that order; junction bases with no gene match: 12.

The chain employs TRBV4-1 and TRBJ1-2; no clear D. The CDR3 runs to 15 residues. Trimming pared 5 bases from V and 7 bases from J, leaving 20 bases between. The germline V gene has CDR1 MGHRA and CDR2 YSYEKL. The DNA for the CDR3 is TGCGCCAGCAGCGCAATTTTGAGGGAAAGCGGTGGCTACACCTTC. Translation: CASSAILRESGGYTF.

The rearrangement uses TRBV18 and TRBJ1-3; 8 nucleotides agree with TRBD1. Germline CDR1 is KGHSH and CDR2 is LQKENI. CDR3 length: 16 residues. The trim removed 3 bases at V and 0 bases at J, leaving 4 bases unmatched. CDR3 sequence (DNA): TGTGCCAGCTCACCCAGGGGGCAACTCTCTGGAAACACCATATATTTT. It yields the protein CASSPRGQLSGNTIYF. The whole variable domain, filled in from reference TRBV18 and TRBJ1-3, reads NAGVMQNPRHLVRRRGQEARLRCSPMKGHSHVYWYRQLPEEGLKFMVYLQKENIIDESGMPKERFSAEFPKEGPSILRIQQVVRGDSAAYFCASSPRGQLSGNTIYFGEGSWLTVV.

The chain joins TRBV9 to TRBJ2-1, with D possibly being TRBD2 (5 bases). The CDR3 is 15 residues long. CDR1 is SGDLS, CDR2 YYNGEE, per germline. V lost 1 base to trimming and J lost 2 bases, with 10 bases between them. CDR3 in DNA: TGTGCCAGCAGCGTACTAACGGGAACCTACAATGAGCAGTTCTTC. Translated: CASSVLTGTYNEQFF. Filled out from reference TRBV9 and TRBJ2-1, the complete variable domain reads DSGVTQTPKHLITATGQRVTLRCSPRSGDLSVYWYQQSLDQGLQFLIQYYNGEERAKGNILERFSAQQFPDLHSELNLSSLELGDSALYFCASSVLTGTYNEQFFGPGTRLTVL.

A single count supports this clone. V and J are TRBV28 and TRBJ1-6; D is undetermined. Per germline, CDR1 MDHEN and CDR2 SYDVKM. CDR3 length: 14 amino acids. V lost 2 bases and J lost 4, with 6 bases in between. The CDR3 DNA is TGTGCCAGCAGTTTAACCCTATATAATTCACCCCTCCACTTT. This codes for CASSLTLYNSPLHF.